What follows describes a single T cell receptor beta chain. The data stem from a study of blood T cell repertoires in COVID-19. This CDR3 is built from 17 residues. Germline V gene sequence: CDR1 MNHEY, CDR2 SMNVEV (reference sequence). Unmatched junction bases numbered 10, after V lost 4 bases and J lost 0 bases. TCRdb's table, derived via immunoSEQ multiplex PCR, lists solely in-frame clones and lacks some. The table includes tens of thousands of clones, roughly 87% detected once. The sequenced sample was peripheral blood. The rearrangement uses TRBV27 and TRBJ1-1; 8 bases line up with TRBD1. The TCR originated in a human donor in a cohort sampled during active COVID-19. The CDR3 spells CASSSGTGEAMNTEAFF. The CDR3, as DNA: TGTGCCAGCAGTTCAGGGACAGGCGAGGCCATGAACACTGAAGCTTTCTTT.